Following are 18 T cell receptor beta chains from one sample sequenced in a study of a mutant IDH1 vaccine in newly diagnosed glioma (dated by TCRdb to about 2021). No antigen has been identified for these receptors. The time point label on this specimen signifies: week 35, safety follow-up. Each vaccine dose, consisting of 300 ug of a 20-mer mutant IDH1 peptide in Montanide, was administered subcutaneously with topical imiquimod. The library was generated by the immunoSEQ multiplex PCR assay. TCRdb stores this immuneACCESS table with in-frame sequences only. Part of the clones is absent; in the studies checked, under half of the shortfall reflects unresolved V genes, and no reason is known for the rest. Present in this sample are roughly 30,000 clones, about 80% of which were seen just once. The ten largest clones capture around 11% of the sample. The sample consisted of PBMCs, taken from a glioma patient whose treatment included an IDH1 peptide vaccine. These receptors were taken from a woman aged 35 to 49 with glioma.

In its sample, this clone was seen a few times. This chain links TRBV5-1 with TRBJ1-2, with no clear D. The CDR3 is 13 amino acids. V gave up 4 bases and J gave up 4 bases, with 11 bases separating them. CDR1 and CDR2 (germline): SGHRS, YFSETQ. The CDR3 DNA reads TGCGCCAGCAGCCCCCTCCCATCCTATGGCTACACCTTC. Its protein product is CASSPLPSYGYTF.

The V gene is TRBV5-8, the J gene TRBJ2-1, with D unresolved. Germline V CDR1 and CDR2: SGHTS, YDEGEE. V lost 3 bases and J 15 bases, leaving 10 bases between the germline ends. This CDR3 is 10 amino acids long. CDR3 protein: CASSYSQVFF. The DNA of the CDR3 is TGTGCCAGCAGCTACAGTCAGGTGTTCTTC.

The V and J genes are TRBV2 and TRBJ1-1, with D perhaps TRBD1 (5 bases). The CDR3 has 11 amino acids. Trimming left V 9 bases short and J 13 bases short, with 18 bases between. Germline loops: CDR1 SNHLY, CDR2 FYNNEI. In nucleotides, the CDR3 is TGTGCCAGTCCGGGACCCATAAAGGGTTTCTTT. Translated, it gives CASPGPIKGFF.

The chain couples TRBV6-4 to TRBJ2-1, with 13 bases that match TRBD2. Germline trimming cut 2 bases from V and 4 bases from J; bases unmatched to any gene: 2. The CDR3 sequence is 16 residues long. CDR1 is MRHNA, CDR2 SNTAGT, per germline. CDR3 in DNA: TGTGCCAGCAGTGACACTAGCGGGGGGGATTACAATGAGCAGTTCTTC. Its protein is CASSDTSGGDYNEQFF.

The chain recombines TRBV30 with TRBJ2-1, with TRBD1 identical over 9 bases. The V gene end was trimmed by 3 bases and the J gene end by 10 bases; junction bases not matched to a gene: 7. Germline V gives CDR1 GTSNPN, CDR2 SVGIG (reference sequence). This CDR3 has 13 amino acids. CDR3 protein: CAWRLGQGKEQFF. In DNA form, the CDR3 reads TGTGCCTGGAGATTGGGACAGGGAAAGGAGCAGTTCTTC.

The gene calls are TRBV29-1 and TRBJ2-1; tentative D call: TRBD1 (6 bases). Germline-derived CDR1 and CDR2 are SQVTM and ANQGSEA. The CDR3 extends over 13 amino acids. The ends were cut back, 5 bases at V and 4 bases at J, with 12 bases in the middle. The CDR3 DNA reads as TGCAGCGTTCGGACAGTTAGTTACAATGAGCAGTTCTTC. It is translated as CSVRTVSYNEQFF.

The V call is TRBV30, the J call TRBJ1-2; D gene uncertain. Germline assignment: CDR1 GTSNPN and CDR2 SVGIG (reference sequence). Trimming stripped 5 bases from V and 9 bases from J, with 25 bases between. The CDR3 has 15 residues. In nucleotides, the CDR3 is TGTGCCTGGGGAATTAACTCCCAACCAACATCTAGCTACACCTTC. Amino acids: CAWGINSQPTSSYTF.

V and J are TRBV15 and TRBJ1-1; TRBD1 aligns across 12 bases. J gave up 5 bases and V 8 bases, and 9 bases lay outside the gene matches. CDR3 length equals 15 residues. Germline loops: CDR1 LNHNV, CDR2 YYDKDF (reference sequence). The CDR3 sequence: CATLRDRGPGTEAFF. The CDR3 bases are TGTGCCACCCTCCGGGACAGGGGGCCGGGGACTGAAGCTTTCTTT. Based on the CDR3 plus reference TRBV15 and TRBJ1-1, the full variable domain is DAMVIQNPRYQVTQFGKPVTLSCSQTLNHNVMYWYQQKSSQAPKLLFHYYDKDFNNEADTPDNFQSRRPNTSFCFLDIRSPGLGDTAMYLCATLRDRGPGTEAFFGQGTRLTVV.

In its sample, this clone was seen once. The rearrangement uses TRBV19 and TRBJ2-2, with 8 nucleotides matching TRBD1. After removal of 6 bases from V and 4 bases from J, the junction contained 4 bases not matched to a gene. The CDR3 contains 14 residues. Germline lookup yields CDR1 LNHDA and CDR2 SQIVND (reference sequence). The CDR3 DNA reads TGTGCCAGTAGGAGAGACAGGGGCACCGGGGAGCTGTTTTTT. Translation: CASRRDRGTGELFF. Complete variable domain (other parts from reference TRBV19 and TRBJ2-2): DGGITQSPKYLFRKEGQNVTLSCEQNLNHDAMYWYRQDPGQGLRLIYYSQIVNDFQKGDIAEGYSVSREKKESFPLTVTSAQKNPTAFYLCASRRDRGTGELFFGEGSRLTVL.

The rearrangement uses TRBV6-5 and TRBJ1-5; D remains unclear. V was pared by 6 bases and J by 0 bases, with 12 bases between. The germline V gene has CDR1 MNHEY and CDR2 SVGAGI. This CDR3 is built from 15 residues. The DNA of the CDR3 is TGTGCCAGCAGCCGCGGACGTTTTAGCAATCAGCCCCAGCATTTT. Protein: CASSRGRFSNQPQHF.

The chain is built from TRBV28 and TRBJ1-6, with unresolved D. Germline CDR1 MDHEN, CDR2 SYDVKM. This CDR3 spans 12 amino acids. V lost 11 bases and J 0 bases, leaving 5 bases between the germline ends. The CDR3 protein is CALSSYNSPLHF. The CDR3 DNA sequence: TGTGCCCTGAGCTCCTATAATTCACCCCTCCACTTT.

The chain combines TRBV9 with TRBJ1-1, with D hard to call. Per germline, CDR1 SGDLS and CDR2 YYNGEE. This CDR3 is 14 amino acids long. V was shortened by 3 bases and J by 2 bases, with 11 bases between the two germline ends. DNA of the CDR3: TGTGCCAGCAGCGCCCGGATAAGCAACACTGAAGCTTTCTTT. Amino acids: CASSARISNTEAFF.

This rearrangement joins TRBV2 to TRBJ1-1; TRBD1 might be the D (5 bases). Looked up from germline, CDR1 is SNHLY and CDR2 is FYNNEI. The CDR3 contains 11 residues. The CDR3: CAPGYGTEAFF. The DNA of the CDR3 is TGTGCTCCAGGGTACGGCACTGAAGCTTTCTTT.

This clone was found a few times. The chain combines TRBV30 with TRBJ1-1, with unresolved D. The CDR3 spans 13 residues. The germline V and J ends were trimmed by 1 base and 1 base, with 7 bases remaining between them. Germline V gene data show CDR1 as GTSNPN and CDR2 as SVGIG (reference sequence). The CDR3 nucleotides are TGTGCCTGGAGTGAGTTAGCGAACACTGAAGCTTTCTTT. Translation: CAWSELANTEAFF.

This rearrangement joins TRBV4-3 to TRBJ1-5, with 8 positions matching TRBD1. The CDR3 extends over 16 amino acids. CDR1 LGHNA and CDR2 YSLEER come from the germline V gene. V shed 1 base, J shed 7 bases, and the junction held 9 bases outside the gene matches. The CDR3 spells CASSQGPDREGQPQHF. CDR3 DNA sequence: TGCGCCAGCAGCCAAGGCCCGGACAGGGAGGGCCAGCCCCAGCATTTT.

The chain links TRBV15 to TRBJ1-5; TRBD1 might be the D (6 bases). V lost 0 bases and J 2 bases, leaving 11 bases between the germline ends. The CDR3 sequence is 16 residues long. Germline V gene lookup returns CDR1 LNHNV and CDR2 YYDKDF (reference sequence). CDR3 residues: CATSREAGVGNQPQHF. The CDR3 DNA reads TGTGCCACCAGCAGAGAGGCAGGGGTTGGCAATCAGCCCCAGCATTTT.

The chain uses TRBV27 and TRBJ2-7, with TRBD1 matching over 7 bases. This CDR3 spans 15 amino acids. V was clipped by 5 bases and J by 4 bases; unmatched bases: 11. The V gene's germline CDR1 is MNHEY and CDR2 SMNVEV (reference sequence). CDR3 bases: TGTGCCAGCAGTCTCCGAGGACAGGACGGATACGAGCAGTACTTC. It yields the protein CASSLRGQDGYEQYF.

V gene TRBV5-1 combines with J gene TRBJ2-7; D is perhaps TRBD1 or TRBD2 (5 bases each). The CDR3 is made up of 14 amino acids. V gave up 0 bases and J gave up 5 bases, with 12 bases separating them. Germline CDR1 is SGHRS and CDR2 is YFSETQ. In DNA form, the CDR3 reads TGCGCCAGCAGCTTGGTGGTGACAGCGGACGAGCAGTACTTC. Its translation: CASSLVVTADEQYF.